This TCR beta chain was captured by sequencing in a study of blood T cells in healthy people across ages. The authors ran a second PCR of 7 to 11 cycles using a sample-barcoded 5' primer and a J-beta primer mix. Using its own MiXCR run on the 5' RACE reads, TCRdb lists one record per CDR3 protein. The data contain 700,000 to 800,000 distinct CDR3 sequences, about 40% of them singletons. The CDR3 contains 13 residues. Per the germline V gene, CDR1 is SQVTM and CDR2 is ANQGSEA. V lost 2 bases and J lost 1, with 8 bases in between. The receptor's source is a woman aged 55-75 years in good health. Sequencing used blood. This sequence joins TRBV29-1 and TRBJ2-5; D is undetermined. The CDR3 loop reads CSVEKLPQETQYF. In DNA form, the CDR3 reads TGCAGCGTTGAAAAGCTACCCCAAGAGACCCAGTACTTC.